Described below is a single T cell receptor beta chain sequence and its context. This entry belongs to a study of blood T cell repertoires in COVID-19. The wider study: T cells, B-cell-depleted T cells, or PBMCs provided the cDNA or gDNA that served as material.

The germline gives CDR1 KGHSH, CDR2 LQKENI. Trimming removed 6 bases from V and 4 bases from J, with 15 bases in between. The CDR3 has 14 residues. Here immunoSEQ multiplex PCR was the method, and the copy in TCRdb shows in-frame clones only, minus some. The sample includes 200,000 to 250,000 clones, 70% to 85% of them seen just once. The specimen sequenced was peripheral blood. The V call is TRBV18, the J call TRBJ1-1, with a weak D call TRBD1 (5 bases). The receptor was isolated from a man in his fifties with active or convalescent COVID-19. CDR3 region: CASSRDSGSTEAFF. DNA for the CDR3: TGTGCCAGCTCCCGGGACTCCGGTAGCACTGAAGCTTTCTTT.